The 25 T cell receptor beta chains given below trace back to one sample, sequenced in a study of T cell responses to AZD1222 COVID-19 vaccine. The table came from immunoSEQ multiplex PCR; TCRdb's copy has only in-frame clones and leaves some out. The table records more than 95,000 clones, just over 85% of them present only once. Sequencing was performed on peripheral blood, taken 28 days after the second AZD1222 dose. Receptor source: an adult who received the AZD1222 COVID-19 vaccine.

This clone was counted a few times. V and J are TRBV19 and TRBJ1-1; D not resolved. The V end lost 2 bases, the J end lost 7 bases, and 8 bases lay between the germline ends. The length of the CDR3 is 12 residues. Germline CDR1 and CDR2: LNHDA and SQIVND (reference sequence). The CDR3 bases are TGTGCCAGTAGTATAAGATCGGGTGAAGCTTTCTTT. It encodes CASSIRSGEAFF.

CDR3 nucleotide sequence: TGTGCCATCAGTGTCTCGCAGGGGGCTGTTCAGCCCCAGCATTTT. It translates to CAISVSQGAVQPQHF. The V call is TRBV10-3, the J call TRBJ1-5, with 8 bases lining up with TRBD1. Per germline, CDR1 ENHRY and CDR2 SYGVKD. Trimming at V came to 4 bases and at J to 6 bases, leaving 8 bases not matched to a gene. CDR3 length: 15 residues.

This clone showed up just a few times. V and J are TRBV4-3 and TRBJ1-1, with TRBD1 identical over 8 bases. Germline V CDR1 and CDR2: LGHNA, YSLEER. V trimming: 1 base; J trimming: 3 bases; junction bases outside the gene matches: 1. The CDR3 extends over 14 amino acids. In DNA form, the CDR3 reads TGCGCCAGCAGCCAAGCGGACAGGGACACTGAAGCTTTCTTT. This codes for CASSQADRDTEAFF.

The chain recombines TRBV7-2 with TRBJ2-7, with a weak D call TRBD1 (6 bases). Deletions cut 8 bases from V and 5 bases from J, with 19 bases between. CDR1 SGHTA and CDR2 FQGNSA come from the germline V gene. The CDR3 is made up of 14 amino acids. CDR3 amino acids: CASQVNRVLDEQYF. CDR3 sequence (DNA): TGTGCCAGCCAAGTCAACAGGGTTCTTGACGAGCAGTACTTC. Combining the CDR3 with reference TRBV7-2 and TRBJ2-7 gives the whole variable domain GAGVSQSPSNKVTEKGKDVELRCDPISGHTALYWYRQSLGQGLEFLIYFQGNSAPDKSGLPSDRFSAERTGGSVSTLTIQRTQQEDSAVYLCASQVNRVLDEQYFGPGTRLTVT.

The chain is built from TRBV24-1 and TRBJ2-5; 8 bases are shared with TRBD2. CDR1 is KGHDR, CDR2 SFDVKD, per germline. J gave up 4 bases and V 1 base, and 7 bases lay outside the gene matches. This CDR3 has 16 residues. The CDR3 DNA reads TGTGCCACCAGTGATTTTCGAGCGGGGGTGTTAGAGACCCAGTACTTC. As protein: CATSDFRAGVLETQYF.

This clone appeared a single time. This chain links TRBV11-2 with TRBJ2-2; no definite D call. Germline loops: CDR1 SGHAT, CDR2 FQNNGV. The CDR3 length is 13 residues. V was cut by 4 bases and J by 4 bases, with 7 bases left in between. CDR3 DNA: TGTGCCAGCAGCTCATCAGGCACCGGGGAGCTGTTTTTT. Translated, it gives CASSSSGTGELFF. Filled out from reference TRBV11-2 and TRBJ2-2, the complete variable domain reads EAGVAQSPRYKIIEKRQSVAFWCNPISGHATLYWYQQILGQGPKLLIQFQNNGVVDDSQLPKDRFSAERLKGVDSTLKIQPAKLEDSAVYLCASSSSGTGELFFGEGSRLTVL.

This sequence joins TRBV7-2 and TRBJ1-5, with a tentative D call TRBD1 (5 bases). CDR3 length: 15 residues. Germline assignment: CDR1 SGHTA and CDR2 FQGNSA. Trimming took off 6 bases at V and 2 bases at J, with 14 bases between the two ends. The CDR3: CASRQVLGGNQPQHF. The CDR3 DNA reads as TGTGCCAGCAGACAGGTATTAGGGGGCAATCAGCCCCAGCATTTT.

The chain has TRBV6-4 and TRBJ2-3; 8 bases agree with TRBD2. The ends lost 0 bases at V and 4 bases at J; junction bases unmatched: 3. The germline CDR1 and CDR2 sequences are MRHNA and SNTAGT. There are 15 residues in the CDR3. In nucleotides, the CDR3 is TGTGCCAGCAGTGACTCAGCGGGAGCGGCAGATACGCAGTATTTT. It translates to CASSDSAGAADTQYF.

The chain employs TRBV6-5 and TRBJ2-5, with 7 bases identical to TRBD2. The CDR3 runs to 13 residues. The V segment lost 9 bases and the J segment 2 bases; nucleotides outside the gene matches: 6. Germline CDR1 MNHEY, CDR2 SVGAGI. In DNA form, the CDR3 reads TGTGCCAGTGCCGTGGGGGGGCAAGAGACCCAGTACTTC. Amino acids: CASAVGGQETQYF.

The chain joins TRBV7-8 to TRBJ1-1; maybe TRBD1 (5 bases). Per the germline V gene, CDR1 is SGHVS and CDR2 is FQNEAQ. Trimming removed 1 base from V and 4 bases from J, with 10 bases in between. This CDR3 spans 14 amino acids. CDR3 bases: TGTGCCAGCAGCTTAGGTTCAGGGACCACTGAAGCTTTCTTT. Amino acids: CASSLGSGTTEAFF.

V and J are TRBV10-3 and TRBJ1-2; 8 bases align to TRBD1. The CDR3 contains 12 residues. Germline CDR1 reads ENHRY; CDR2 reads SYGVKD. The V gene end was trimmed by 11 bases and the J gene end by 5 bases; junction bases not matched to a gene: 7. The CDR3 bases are TGTGCCGTCGGAGACAGGGGTTATGGCTACACCTTC. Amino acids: CAVGDRGYGYTF.

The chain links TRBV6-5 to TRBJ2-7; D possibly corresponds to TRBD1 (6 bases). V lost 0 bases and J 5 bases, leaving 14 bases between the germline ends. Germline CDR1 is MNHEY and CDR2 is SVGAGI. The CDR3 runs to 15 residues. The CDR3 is CASSYSGQSFHEQYF. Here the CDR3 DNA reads TGTGCCAGCAGTTACTCCGGACAGTCTTTCCACGAGCAGTACTTC.

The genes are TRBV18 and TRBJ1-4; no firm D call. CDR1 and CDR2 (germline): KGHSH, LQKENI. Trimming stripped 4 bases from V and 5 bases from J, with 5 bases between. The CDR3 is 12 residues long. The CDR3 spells CASSRRNEKLFF. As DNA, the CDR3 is TGTGCCAGCTCACGTCGGAATGAAAAACTGTTTTTT.

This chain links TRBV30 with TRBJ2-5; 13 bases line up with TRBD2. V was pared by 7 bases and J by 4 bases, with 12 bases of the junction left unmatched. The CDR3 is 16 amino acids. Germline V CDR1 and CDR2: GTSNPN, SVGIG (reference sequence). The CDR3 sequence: CASRARTSGRRETQYF. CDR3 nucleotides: TGTGCCTCTCGCGCCCGGACTAGCGGGAGAAGAGAGACCCAGTACTTC.

This CDR3 reads CASSLAMNTEAFF. The CDR3 nucleotides are TGTGCCAGCAGCTTAGCGATGAACACTGAAGCTTTCTTT. The chain is built from TRBV11-3 and TRBJ1-1; D is uncertain. This CDR3 is built from 13 residues. Trimming left V 1 base short and J 0 bases short, with 3 bases between. Germline V gene data show CDR1 as SGHNT and CDR2 as YENEEA.

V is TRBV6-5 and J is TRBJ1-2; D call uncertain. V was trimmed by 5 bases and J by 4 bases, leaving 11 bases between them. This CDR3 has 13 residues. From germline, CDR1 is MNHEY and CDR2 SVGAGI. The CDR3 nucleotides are TGTGCCAGCAGTCAGCAGGCCCTCTATGGCTACACCTTC. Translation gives CASSQQALYGYTF.

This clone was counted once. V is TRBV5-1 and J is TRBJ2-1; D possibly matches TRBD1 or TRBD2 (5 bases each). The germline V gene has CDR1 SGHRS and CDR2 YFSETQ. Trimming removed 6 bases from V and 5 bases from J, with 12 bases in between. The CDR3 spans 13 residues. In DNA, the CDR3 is TGCGCCAGCATGAAGCAGGGAGACAATGAGCAGTTCTTC. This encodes CASMKQGDNEQFF.

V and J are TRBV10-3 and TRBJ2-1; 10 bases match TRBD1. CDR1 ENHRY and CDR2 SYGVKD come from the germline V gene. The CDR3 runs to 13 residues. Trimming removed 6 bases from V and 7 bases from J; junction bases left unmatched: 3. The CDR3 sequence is CAISGQGGNEQFF. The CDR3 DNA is TGTGCCATCAGCGGACAGGGGGGAAATGAGCAGTTCTTC.

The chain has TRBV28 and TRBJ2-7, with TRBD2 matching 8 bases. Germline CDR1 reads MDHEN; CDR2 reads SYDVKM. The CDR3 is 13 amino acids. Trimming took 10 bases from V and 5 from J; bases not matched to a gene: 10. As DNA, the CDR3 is TGTGCCACGTGGAAGGCGGGAGGTAACGAGCAGTACTTC. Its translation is CATWKAGGNEQYF.

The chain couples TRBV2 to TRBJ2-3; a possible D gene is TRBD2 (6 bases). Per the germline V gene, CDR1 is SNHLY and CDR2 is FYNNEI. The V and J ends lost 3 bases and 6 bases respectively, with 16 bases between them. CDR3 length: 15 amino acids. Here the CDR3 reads CASSDLTGGYDTQYF. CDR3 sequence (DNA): TGTGCCAGCAGTGATCTGACTGGGGGGTATGATACGCAGTATTTT.

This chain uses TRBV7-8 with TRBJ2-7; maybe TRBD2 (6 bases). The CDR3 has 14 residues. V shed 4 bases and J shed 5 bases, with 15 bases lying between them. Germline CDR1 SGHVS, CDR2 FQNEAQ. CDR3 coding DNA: TGTGCCAGCAGCTCGGACTACCCAAACGACGAGCAGTACTTC. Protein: CASSSDYPNDEQYF.

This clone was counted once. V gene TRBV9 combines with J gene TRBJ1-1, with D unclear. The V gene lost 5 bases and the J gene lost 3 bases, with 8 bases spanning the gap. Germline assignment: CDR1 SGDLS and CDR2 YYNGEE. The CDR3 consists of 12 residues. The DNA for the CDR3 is TGTGCCAGCAGTGGGGTGGACACTGAAGCTTTCTTT. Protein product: CASSGVDTEAFF.

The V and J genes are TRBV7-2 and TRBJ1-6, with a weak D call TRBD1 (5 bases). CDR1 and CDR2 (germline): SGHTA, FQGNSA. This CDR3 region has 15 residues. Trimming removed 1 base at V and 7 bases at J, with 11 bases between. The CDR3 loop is CASSLGGAGNSPLHF. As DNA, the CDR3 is TGTGCCAGCAGCTTAGGAGGGGCAGGGAATTCACCCCTCCACTTT.

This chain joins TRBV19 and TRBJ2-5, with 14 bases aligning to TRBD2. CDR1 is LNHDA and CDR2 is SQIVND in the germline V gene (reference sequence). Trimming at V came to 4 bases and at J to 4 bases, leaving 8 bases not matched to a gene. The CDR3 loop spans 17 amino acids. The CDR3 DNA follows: TGTGCCAGTAGTACAGGGACTAGCGGGAGTTCGGTAGAGACCCAGTACTTC. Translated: CASSTGTSGSSVETQYF.

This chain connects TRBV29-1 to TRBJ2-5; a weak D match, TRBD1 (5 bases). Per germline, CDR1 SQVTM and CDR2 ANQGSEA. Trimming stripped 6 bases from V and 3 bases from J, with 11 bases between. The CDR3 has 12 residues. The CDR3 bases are TGCAGCGTCCAGGGTCATGAAGAGACCCAGTACTTC. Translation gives CSVQGHEETQYF.